This TCR beta chain was profiled in a study of CD8+ T cells in alopecia areata. Study observations and caveats: Normal scalp had lower clonality than lesional scalp, with alopecia totalis/universalis lesions showing this most strongly.

Specified treatment: oral pan-JAK inhibitor, 5-10 mg twice daily. Following RNA extraction, reverse transcription yielded cDNA that acted as the sequencing template. Assay used: immunoSEQ multiplex PCR; TCRdb lists only in-frame clones, some missing. The sample gives about 210,000 clones, around 66% of which show up once; around 4% is in the top ten. Comment on this clone: Antigen: not known. Distinct nucleotide sequences in the sample also encode this CDR3.

With 2 bases removed from V and 2 bases from J, the gap between germline ends came to 6 bases. Germline V gene sequence: CDR1 KGHSH, CDR2 LQKENI. This CDR3 has 13 residues. The receptor was derived from a human donor with alopecia areata. V and J are TRBV18 and TRBJ1-2, with D perhaps matching TRBD1 (5 bases). This specimen consisted of CD4+ T cells sorted from blood, obtained at week 4, from a patient treated with tofacitinib. Here the CDR3 reads CASSPDRNYGYTF. The CDR3 DNA follows: TGTGCCAGCTCACCAGACAGAAACTATGGCTACACCTTC.